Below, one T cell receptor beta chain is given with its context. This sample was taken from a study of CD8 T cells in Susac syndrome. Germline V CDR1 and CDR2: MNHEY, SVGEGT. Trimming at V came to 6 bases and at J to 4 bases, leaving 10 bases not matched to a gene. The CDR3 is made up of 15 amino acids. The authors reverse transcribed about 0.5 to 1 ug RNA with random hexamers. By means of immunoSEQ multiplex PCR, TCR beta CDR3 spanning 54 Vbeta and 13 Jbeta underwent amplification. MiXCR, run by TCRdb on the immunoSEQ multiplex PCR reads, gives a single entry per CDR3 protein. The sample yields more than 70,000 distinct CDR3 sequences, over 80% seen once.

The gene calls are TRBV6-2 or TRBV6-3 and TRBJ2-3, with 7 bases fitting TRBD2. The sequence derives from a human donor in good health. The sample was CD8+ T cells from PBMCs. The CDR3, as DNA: TGTGCCAGCAGCCCATCTGTGGGGGGGTCAGATACGCAGTATTTT. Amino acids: CASSPSVGGSDTQYF.